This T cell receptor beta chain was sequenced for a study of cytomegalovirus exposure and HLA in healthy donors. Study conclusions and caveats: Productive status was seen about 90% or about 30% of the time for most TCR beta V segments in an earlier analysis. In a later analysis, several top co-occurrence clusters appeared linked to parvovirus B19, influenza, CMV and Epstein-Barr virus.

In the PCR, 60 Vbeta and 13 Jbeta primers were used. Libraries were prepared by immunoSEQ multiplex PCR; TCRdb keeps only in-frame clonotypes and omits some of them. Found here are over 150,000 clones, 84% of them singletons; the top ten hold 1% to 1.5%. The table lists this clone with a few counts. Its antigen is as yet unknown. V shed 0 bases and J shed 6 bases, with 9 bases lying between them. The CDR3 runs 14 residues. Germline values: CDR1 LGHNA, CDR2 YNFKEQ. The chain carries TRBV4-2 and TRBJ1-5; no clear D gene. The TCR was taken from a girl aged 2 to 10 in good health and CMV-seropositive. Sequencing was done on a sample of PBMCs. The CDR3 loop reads CASSQEGPSQPQHF. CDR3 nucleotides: TGTGCCAGCAGCCAAGAGGGCCCCAGTCAGCCCCAGCATTTT.